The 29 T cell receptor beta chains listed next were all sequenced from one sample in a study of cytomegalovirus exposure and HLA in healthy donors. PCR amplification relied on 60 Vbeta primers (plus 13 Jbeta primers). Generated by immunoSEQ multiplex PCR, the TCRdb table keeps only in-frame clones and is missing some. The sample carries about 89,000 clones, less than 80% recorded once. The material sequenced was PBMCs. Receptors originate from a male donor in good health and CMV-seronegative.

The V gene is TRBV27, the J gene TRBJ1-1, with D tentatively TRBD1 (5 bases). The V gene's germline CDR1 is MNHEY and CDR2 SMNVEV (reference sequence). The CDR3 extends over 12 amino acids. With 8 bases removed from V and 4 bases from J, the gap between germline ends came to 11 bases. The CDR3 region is CASVGGFTEAFF. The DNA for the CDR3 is TGTGCCAGCGTCGGGGGGTTCACTGAAGCTTTCTTT.

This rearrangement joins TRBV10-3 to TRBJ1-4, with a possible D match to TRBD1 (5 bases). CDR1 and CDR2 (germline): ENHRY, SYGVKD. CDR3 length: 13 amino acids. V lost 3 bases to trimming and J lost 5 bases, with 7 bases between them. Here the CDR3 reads CAISDQGNEKLFF. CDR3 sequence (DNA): TGTGCCATCAGTGACCAGGGCAATGAAAAACTGTTTTTT.

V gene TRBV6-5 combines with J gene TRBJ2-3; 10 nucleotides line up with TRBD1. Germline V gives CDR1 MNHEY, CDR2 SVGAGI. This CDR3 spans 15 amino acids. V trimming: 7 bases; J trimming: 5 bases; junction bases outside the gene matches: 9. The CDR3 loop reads CASTGDRGILDTQYF. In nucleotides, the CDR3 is TGTGCCAGCACCGGGGACAGGGGTATTTTAGATACGCAGTATTTT.

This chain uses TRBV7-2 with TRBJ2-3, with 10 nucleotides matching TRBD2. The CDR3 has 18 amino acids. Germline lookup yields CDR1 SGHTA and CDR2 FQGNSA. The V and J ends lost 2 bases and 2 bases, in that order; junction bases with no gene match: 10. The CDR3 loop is CASSLSASGGQPTDTQYF. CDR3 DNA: TGTGCCAGCAGCTTAAGTGCTAGCGGGGGACAACCCACAGATACGCAGTATTTT.

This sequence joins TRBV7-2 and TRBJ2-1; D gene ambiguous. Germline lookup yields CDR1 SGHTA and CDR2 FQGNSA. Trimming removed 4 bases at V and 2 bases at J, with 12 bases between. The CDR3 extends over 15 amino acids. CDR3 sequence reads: CASSSTSATYNEQFF. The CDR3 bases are TGTGCCAGCAGCTCCACCAGCGCTACCTACAATGAGCAGTTCTTC. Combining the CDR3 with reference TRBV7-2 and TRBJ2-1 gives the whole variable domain GAGVSQSPSNKVTEKGKDVELRCDPISGHTALYWYRQSLGQGLEFLIYFQGNSAPDKSGLPSDRFSAERTGGSVSTLTIQRTQQEDSAVYLCASSSTSATYNEQFFGPGTRLTVL.

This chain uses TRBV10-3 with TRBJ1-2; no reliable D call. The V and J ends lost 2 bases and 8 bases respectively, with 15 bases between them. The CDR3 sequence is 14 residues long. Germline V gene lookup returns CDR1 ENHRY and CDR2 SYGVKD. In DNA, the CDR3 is TGTGCCATCAGTGAGCCACTCCCCGAGGCCGGCTACACCTTC. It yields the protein CAISEPLPEAGYTF.

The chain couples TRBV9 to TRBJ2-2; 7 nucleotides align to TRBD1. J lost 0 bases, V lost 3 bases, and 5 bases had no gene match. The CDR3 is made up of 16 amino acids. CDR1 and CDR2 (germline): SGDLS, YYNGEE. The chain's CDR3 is CASSGRDSTNTGELFF. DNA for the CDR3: TGTGCCAGCAGCGGCCGGGACAGTACGAACACCGGGGAGCTGTTTTTT.

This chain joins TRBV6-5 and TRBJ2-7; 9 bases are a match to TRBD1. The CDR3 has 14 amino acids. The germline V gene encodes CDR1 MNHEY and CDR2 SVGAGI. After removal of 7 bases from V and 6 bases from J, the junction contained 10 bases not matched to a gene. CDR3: CASTPGQGIAEQYF. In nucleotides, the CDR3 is TGTGCCAGCACGCCGGGACAGGGCATCGCCGAGCAGTACTTC.

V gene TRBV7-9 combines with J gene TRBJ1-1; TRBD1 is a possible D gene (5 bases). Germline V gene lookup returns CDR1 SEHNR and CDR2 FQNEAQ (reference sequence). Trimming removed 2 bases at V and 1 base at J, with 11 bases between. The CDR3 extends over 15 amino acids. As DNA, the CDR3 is TGTGCCAGCAGCTTATCAGGGTCGGGGAACACTGAAGCTTTCTTT. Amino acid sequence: CASSLSGSGNTEAFF.

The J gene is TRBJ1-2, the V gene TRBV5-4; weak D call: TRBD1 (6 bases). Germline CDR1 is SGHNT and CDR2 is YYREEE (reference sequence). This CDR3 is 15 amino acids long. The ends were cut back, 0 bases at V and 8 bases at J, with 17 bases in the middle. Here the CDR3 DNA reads TGTGCCAGCAGCTTGGGTGGGGACACCTTCCGGGGCTACACCTTC. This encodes CASSLGGDTFRGYTF. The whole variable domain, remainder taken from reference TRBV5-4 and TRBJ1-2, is ETGVTQSPTHLIKTRGQQVTLRCSSQSGHNTVSWYQQALGQGPQFIFQYYREEENGRGNFPPRFSGLQFPNYSSELNVNALELDDSALYLCASSLGGDTFRGYTFGSGTRLTVV.

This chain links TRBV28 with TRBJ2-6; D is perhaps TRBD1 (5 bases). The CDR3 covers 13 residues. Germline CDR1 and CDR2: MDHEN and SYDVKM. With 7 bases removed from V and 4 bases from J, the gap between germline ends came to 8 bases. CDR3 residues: CASNGAGANVLTF. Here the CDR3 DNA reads TGTGCCAGCAATGGGGCGGGGGCCAACGTCCTGACTTTC.

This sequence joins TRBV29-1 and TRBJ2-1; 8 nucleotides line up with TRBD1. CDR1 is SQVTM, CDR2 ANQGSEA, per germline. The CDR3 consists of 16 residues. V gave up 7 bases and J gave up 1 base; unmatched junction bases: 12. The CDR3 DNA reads TGCAGCGGTGAGAGTAAACAGGGGGAATCCTACAATGAGCAGTTCTTC. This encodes CSGESKQGESYNEQFF.

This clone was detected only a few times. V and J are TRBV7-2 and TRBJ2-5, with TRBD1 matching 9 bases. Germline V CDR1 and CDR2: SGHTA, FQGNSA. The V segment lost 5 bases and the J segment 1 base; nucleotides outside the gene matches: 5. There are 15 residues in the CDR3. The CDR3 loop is CASSLGTGSQETQYF. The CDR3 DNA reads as TGTGCCAGCAGCCTTGGGACAGGGTCCCAAGAGACCCAGTACTTC.

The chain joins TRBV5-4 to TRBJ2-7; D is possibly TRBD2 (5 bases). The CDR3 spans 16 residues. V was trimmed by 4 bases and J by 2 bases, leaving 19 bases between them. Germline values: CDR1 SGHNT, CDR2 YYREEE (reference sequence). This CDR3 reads CASSPARGNPAYEQYF. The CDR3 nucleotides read TGTGCCAGCAGCCCAGCCCGGGGTAATCCGGCCTACGAGCAGTACTTC.

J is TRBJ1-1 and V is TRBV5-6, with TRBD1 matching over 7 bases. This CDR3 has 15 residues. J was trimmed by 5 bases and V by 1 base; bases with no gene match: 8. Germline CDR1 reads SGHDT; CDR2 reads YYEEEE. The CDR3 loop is CASSLLTGAGTEAFF. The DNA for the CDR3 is TGTGCCAGCAGCTTGTTAACAGGGGCGGGAACTGAAGCTTTCTTT.

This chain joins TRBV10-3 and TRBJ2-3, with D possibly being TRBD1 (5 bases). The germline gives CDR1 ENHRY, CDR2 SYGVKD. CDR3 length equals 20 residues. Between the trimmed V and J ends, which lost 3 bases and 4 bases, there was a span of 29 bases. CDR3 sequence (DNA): TGTGCCATCAGTGACCTGCTTGGGGAACGCAGGGTAAAGGATTCAGATACGCAGTATTTT. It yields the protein CAISDLLGERRVKDSDTQYF.

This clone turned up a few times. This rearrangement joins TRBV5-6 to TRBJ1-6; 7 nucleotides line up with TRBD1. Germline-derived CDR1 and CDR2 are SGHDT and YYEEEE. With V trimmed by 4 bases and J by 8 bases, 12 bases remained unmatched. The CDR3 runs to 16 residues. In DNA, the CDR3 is TGTGCCAGCAGCACCGGGACAGAGGGTCCGGATTCACCCCTCCACTTT. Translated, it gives CASSTGTEGPDSPLHF.

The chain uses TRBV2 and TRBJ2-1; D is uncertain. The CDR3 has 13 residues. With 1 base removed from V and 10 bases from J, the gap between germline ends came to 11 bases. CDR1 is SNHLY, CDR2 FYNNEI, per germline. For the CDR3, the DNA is TGTGCCAGCAGTGAAGGCCAGGCGATAGAGCAGTTCTTC. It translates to CASSEGQAIEQFF. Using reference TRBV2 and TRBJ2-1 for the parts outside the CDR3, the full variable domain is EPEVTQTPSHQVTQMGQEVILRCVPISNHLYFYWYRQILGQKVEFLVSFYNNEISEKSEIFDDQFSVERPDGSNFTLKIRSTKLEDSAMYFCASSEGQAIEQFFGPGTRLTVL.

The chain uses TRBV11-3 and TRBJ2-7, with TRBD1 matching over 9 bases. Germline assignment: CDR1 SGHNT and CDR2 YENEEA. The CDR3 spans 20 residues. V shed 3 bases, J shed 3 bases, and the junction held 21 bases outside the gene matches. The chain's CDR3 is CASSFPHVLHRTGASYEQYF. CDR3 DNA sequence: TGTGCCAGCAGCTTCCCCCATGTCCTACACCGGACAGGGGCCAGCTACGAGCAGTACTTC.

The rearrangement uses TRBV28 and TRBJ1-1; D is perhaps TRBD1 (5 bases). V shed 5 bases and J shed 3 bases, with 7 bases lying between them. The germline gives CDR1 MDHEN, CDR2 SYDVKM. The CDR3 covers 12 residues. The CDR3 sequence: CASSLGDTEAFF. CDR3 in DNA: TGTGCCAGCAGTCTAGGGGACACTGAAGCTTTCTTT.

Here the CDR3 reads CASSSSRLAGGQNIQYF. The CDR3 region has the DNA TGTGCCAGCAGTTCGTCGAGACTAGCGGGGGGACAAAACATTCAGTACTTC. The chain employs TRBV28 and TRBJ2-4, with 13 bases that match TRBD2. The trim removed 4 bases at V and 5 bases at J, leaving 8 bases unmatched. The CDR3 loop spans 17 amino acids. Germline CDR1 and CDR2: MDHEN and SYDVKM.

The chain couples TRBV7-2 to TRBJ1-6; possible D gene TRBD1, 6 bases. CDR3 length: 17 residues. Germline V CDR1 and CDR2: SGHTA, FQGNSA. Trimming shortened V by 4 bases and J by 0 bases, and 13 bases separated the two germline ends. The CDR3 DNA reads TGTGCCAGCAGCTCAGGACAGAGTCGCTCCTATAATTCACCCCTCCACTTT. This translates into CASSSGQSRSYNSPLHF.

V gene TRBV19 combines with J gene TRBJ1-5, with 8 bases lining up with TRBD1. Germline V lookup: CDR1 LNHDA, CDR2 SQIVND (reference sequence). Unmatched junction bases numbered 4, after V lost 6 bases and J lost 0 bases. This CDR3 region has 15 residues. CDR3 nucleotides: TGTGCCAGTAGGGTTGGACAGGGTAGCAATCAGCCCCAGCATTTT. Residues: CASRVGQGSNQPQHF.

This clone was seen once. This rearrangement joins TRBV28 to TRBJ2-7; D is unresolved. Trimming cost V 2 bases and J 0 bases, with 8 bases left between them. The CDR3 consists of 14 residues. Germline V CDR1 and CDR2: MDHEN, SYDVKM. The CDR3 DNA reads TGTGCCAGCAGTTTAGTTAGCTCCTCCTACGAGCAGTACTTC. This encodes CASSLVSSSYEQYF.

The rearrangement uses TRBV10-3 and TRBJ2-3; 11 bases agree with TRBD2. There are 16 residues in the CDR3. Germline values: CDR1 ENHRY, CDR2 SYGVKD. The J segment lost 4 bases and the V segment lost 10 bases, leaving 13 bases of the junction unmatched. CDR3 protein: CATLVTSGRGADTQYF. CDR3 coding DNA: TGTGCCACCCTAGTAACTAGCGGGAGAGGGGCAGATACGCAGTATTTT.

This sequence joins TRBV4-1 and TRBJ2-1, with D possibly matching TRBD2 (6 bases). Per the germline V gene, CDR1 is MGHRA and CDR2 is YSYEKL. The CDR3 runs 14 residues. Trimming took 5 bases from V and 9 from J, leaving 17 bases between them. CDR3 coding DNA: TGCGCCAGCAGCAGAACCGGCCGGGGAGGTGAGCAGTTCTTC. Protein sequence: CASSRTGRGGEQFF.

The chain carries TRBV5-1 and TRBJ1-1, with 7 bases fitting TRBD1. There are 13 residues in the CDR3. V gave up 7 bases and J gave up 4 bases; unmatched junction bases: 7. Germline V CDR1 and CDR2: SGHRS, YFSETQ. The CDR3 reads CASGDSRSTEAFF. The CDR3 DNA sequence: TGCGCCAGCGGGGACAGTAGAAGCACTGAAGCTTTCTTT.

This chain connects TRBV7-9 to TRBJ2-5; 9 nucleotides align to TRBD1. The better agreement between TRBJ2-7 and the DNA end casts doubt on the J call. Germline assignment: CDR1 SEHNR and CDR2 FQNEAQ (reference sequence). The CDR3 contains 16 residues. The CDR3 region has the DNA TGTGCCAGCAGCTCGTCCGGGACAGGGTATAATTACGAGCAGTACTTC. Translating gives CASSSSGTGYNYEQYF.

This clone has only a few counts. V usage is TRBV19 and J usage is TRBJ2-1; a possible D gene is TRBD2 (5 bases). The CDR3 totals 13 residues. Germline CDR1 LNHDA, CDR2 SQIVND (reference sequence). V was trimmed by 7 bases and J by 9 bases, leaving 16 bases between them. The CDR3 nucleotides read TGTGCCAGTAATCCCCAAGGAGGAGTTGAGCAGTTCTTC. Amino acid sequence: CASNPQGGVEQFF.